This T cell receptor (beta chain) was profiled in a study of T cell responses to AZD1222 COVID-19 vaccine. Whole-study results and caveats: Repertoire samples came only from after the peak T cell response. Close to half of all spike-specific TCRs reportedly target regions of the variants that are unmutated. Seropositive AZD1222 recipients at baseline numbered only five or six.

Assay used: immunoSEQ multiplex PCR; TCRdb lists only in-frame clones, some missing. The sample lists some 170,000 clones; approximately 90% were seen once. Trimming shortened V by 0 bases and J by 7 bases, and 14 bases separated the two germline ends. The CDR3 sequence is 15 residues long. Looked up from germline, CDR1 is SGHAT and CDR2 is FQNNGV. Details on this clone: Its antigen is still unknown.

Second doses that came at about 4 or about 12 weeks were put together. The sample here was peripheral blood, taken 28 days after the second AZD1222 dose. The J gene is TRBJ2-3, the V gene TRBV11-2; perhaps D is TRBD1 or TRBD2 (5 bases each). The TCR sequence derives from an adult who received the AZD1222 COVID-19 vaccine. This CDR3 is CASSLDPLRGNTQYF. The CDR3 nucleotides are TGTGCCAGCAGCTTAGATCCCTTGAGGGGAAATACGCAGTATTTT.